Below are 16 T cell receptor beta chains sequenced from a single sample in a study of shared clonotypes between healthy human individuals. The data were produced by immunoSEQ multiplex PCR, yet TCRdb's version contains in-frame clones alone and is incomplete. Among a few million clones, roughly 93% were seen once, and the ten largest hold 0.35% to 0.5%. Sequences were obtained from naive CD4+ T cells from PBMCs. As for subset: CD45RA+ positively selected. The receptor source for this set is a man aged 18 to 29 in good health. Some clones in this sample may be carry-over from other donors' samples.

The chain carries TRBV10-1 and TRBJ1-5; TRBD1 is a possible D gene (5 bases). Germline CDR1 is WNHNN and CDR2 is SYGVQD (reference sequence). The CDR3 totals 16 residues. V lost 4 bases and J lost 8, with 21 bases in between. CDR3 nucleotides: TGCGCCAGCAGTGCGCAGGGACGATGGGGAAGAGAGCCCCAGCATTTT. Encoded protein: CASSAQGRWGREPQHF.

The chain is built from TRBV28 and TRBJ2-7; 7 bases align to TRBD1. Trimming took 3 bases from V and 2 from J; bases not matched to a gene: 7. CDR3 length: 15 amino acids. Looked up from germline, CDR1 is MDHEN and CDR2 is SYDVKM. For the CDR3, the DNA is TGTGCCAGCAGTTTCTCGTTGACAGGGACCTACGAGCAGTACTTC. Translating it yields CASSFSLTGTYEQYF. Together with reference TRBV28 and TRBJ2-7, the CDR3 gives the full variable domain: DVKVTQSSRYLVKRTGEKVFLECVQDMDHENMFWYRQDPGLGLRLIYFSYDVKMKEKGDIPEGYSVSREKKERFSLILESASTNQTSMYLCASSFSLTGTYEQYFGPGTRLTVT.

V is TRBV4-2 and J is TRBJ2-3; D is undetermined. V was cut by 6 bases and J by 2 bases, with 21 bases left in between. Per germline, CDR1 LGHNA and CDR2 YNFKEQ. This CDR3 is 17 amino acids long. This chain's CDR3 is CASRRSKVDRFTDTQYF. CDR3 nucleotide sequence: TGTGCCAGCAGGCGAAGCAAGGTCGACCGGTTCACAGATACGCAGTATTTT.

The chain recombines TRBV5-4 with TRBJ2-2, with TRBD1 identical over 8 bases. The CDR3 covers 17 residues. With V trimmed by 3 bases and J by 5 bases, 12 bases remained unmatched. From germline, CDR1 is SGHNT and CDR2 YYREEE (reference sequence). CDR3 bases: TGTGCCAGCAGCTACGGACAGGGAAGATCCGCGACCGGGGAGCTGTTTTTT. Its protein product is CASSYGQGRSATGELFF.

The chain couples TRBV7-3 to TRBJ2-1; 11 nucleotides agree with TRBD2. The CDR3 is made up of 15 amino acids. Germline V CDR1 and CDR2: SGHTA, FQGTGA. After removal of 3 bases from V and 4 bases from J, the junction contained 2 bases not matched to a gene. CDR3 sequence (DNA): TGTGCCAGCAGCTTCGGGACTAGCGGATACAATGAGCAGTTCTTC. Translated: CASSFGTSGYNEQFF.

This clone has only one observation. This rearrangement joins TRBV11-3 to TRBJ2-2; D ambiguous. CDR1 and CDR2 (germline): SGHNT, YENEEA. V lost 4 bases to trimming and J lost 7 bases, with 16 bases between them. The CDR3 covers 15 residues. For the CDR3, the DNA is TGTGCCAGCAGCTCTTGGAGAGTTTCAGGCGGGGAGCTGTTTTTT. Its translation is CASSSWRVSGGELFF.

The chain uses TRBV14 and TRBJ1-1; 8 bases line up with TRBD1. V lost 2 bases to trimming and J lost 5 bases; unmatched junction nucleotides: 16. Germline V gene lookup returns CDR1 SGHDN and CDR2 FVKESK. CDR3 length: 18 amino acids. Here the CDR3 reads CASSQRPGQGEFRTEAFF. CDR3 in DNA: TGTGCCAGCAGCCAAAGGCCCGGACAGGGAGAATTTCGGACTGAAGCTTTCTTT.

The chain joins TRBV4-1 to TRBJ2-7; D not resolved. CDR1 MGHRA and CDR2 YSYEKL come from the germline V gene. V dropped 0 bases and J dropped 0 bases, with 6 bases sitting between them. This CDR3 spans 14 amino acids. This CDR3 reads CASSQDRSSYEQYF. The CDR3 DNA sequence: TGCGCCAGCAGCCAAGACAGGTCCTCCTACGAGCAGTACTTC.

The genes are TRBV6-5 and TRBJ2-7; 7 positions agree with TRBD1. CDR3 length equals 14 residues. Per the germline V gene, CDR1 is MNHEY and CDR2 is SVGAGI. With 8 bases clipped from V and 0 bases from J, the junction kept 7 bases outside the gene matches. The CDR3 loop reads CASRKQGSSYEQYF. The DNA of the CDR3 is TGTGCCAGCCGGAAACAGGGGAGCTCCTACGAGCAGTACTTC.

This clone has only one observation. The chain recombines TRBV30 with TRBJ2-1, with 7 bases matching TRBD1. This CDR3 contains 14 residues. CDR1 and CDR2 from the germline V gene are GTSNPN and SVGIG (reference sequence). The V and J ends lost 2 bases and 6 bases, in that order; junction bases with no gene match: 7. The chain's CDR3 is CAWSTGTVGNEQFF. DNA of the CDR3: TGTGCCTGGAGTACCGGGACAGTGGGCAATGAGCAGTTCTTC.

V and J are TRBV18 and TRBJ2-7, with 14 nucleotides matching TRBD2. After removal of 4 bases from V and 6 bases from J, the junction contained 5 bases not matched to a gene. The CDR3 totals 15 residues. Germline V gene sequence: CDR1 KGHSH, CDR2 LQKENI. This CDR3 reads CASSLGTSGSSEQYF. In nucleotides, the CDR3 is TGTGCCAGCTCACTCGGGACTAGCGGGAGTAGCGAGCAGTACTTC.

This chain joins TRBV6-1 and TRBJ2-7, with D perhaps TRBD2 (5 bases). The germline V gene has CDR1 MNHNS and CDR2 SASEGT. This CDR3 comprises 13 residues. Deletions cut 4 bases from V and 3 bases from J, with 10 bases between. The CDR3 region is CASSGRRDYEQYF. The CDR3 nucleotides read TGTGCCAGCAGTGGGAGACGGGACTACGAGCAGTACTTC.

The chain recombines TRBV5-1 with TRBJ2-7; D is unclear. Trimming left V 0 bases short and J 0 bases short, with 10 bases between. The V gene's germline CDR1 is SGHRS and CDR2 YFSETQ. The CDR3 covers 15 residues. CDR3 nucleotides: TGCGCCAGCAGCTTGGTGGTGGGCAACTCCTACGAGCAGTACTTC. This translates into CASSLVVGNSYEQYF.

The rearrangement links TRBV30 to TRBJ1-4; D not certain. CDR1 and CDR2 from the germline V gene are GTSNPN and SVGIG (reference sequence). The CDR3 spans 12 residues. Trimming took off 5 bases at V and 0 bases at J, with 4 bases between the two ends. This chain's CDR3 is CAWGATNEKLFF. CDR3 coding DNA: TGTGCCTGGGGAGCAACTAATGAAAAACTGTTTTTT.

This chain joins TRBV14 and TRBJ2-1; tentative D call: TRBD2 (6 bases). The V and J ends lost 1 base and 7 bases respectively, with 14 bases between them. The CDR3 extends over 15 amino acids. Germline values: CDR1 SGHDN, CDR2 FVKESK. As DNA, the CDR3 is TGTGCCAGCAGCCAAGGACTGCGGCGGGGAAATGAGCAGTTCTTC. It specifies CASSQGLRRGNEQFF.

The chain recombines TRBV18 with TRBJ2-7, with 8 bases fitting TRBD1. The CDR3 sequence is 15 residues long. V was clipped by 2 bases and J by 3 bases; unmatched bases: 6. Germline V lookup: CDR1 KGHSH, CDR2 LQKENI. CDR3: CASSPSGDRGYEQYF. As DNA, the CDR3 is TGTGCCAGCTCACCATCGGGTGACAGGGGCTACGAGCAGTACTTC.